These 18 T cell receptor beta chains share one sample of origin, sequenced in a study of T cells after yellow fever vaccination. TCRdb called the 5' RACE reads again in MiXCR, with one record for every CDR3 protein. This table holds over 70,000 distinct CDR3 sequences, roughly 8% found once. The specimen comprised CD8+ T cells sorted from PBMCs, sampled on the day of the yellow fever booster vaccination. These receptors all stem from a young man who received the YFV17D yellow fever vaccine.

This clonotype was detected many times. The chain combines TRBV29-1 with TRBJ2-7; D is perhaps TRBD1 or TRBD2 (5 bases each). Germline V gene sequence: CDR1 SQVTM, CDR2 ANQGSEA. V lost 7 bases and J 7 bases, leaving 17 bases between the germline ends. The CDR3 is 12 residues long. The CDR3 DNA follows: TGCAGCGCCGGGACGCCCTCGGGGGAGCAGTACTTC. It specifies CSAGTPSGEQYF.

This clonotype was detected only a few times. V is TRBV12-3 or TRBV12-4 and J is TRBJ1-1; 8 bases map to TRBD1. Trimming at V came to 7 bases and at J to 4 bases, leaving 8 bases not matched to a gene. The CDR3 is 14 amino acids. In DNA, the CDR3 is TGTGCCAGCACTCAGGGGGCAGGTCTCACTGAAGCTTTCTTT. The encoded protein is CASTQGAGLTEAFF.

V is TRBV5-1 and J is TRBJ2-1; 10 bases are a match to TRBD2. The CDR3 totals 14 residues. The J segment lost 9 bases and the V segment lost 3 bases, leaving 6 bases of the junction unmatched. Germline V gene data show CDR1 as SGHRS and CDR2 as YFSETQ. CDR3 bases: TGCGCCAGCAGCTCGTTAGCGGGAGGCAGTGAGCAGTTCTTC. Its protein is CASSSLAGGSEQFF.

This clonotype was observed a few times. This sequence joins TRBV27 and TRBJ1-4; D may be TRBD1 (6 bases). Germline lookup yields CDR1 MNHEY and CDR2 SMNVEV (reference sequence). Trimming removed 6 bases from V and 5 bases from J, with 10 bases in between. The CDR3 totals 13 residues. The CDR3, as DNA: TGTGCCAGCAGGGACAGCTCCAATGAAAAACTGTTTTTT. As protein: CASRDSSNEKLFF.

This chain uses TRBV6-5 with TRBJ2-3; unclear D gene. This CDR3 region has 17 residues. CDR1 and CDR2 (germline): MNHEY, SVGAGI. V lost 0 bases and J lost 2, with 15 bases in between. The CDR3 region has the DNA TGTGCCAGCAGTTACTCGAGTGAAGGGCGGAACACAGATACGCAGTATTTT. Its protein is CASSYSSEGRNTDTQYF.

The rearrangement joins TRBV27 to TRBJ2-1; D is ambiguous. Germline V gene sequence: CDR1 MNHEY, CDR2 SMNVEV (reference sequence). V was pared by 4 bases and J by 6 bases, with 10 bases between. CDR3 length equals 13 residues. The DNA for the CDR3 is TGTGCCAGCAGTTCGAACGTGTGCAATGAGCAGTTCTTC. It specifies CASSSNVCNEQFF.

The rearrangement uses TRBV5-1 and TRBJ2-3; D unresolved. Between the trimmed V and J ends, which lost 4 bases and 0 bases, there was a span of 12 bases. The CDR3 covers 15 residues. Germline V gene data show CDR1 as SGHRS and CDR2 as YFSETQ. The chain's CDR3 is CASSTHTTSTDTQYF. CDR3 in DNA: TGCGCCAGCAGCACGCACACGACTAGCACAGATACGCAGTATTTT.

This clonotype was seen many times. This sequence joins TRBV7-8 and TRBJ2-1; 11 bases fit TRBD2. Germline CDR1 reads SGHVS; CDR2 reads FQNEAQ. The CDR3 runs 15 residues. The V and J ends lost 4 bases and 4 bases, in that order; junction bases with no gene match: 3. CDR3 DNA sequence: TGTGCCAGCAGCTCCGGGACTAGCGGATACAATGAGCAGTTCTTC. Encoded protein: CASSSGTSGYNEQFF.

This clonotype showed up many times. The chain has TRBV4-3 and TRBJ2-1; D gene unclear. Germline CDR1 is LGHNA and CDR2 is YSLEER. V was pared by 1 base and J by 1 base, with 5 bases between. The CDR3 runs to 14 residues. The CDR3 is CASSQVLSYNEQFF. The CDR3 coding sequence is TGCGCCAGCAGCCAAGTCCTTTCCTACAATGAGCAGTTCTTC.

There are a few counts of this clonotype. The chain combines TRBV6-5 with TRBJ2-5; D gene ambiguous. The CDR3 is made up of 15 amino acids. V was cut by 0 bases and J by 0 bases, with 8 bases left in between. The germline V gene has CDR1 MNHEY and CDR2 SVGAGI. The CDR3 sequence: CASSYSPGHQETQYF. CDR3 coding DNA: TGTGCCAGCAGTTACTCGCCAGGCCACCAAGAGACCCAGTACTTC.

This clonotype was seen at least ten times. The chain employs TRBV6-5 and TRBJ2-7, with 7 bases fitting TRBD1. J gave up 3 bases and V 8 bases, and 4 bases lay outside the gene matches. Germline V gene data show CDR1 as MNHEY and CDR2 as SVGAGI. The CDR3 loop spans 12 amino acids. This chain's CDR3 is CASWDRGYEQYF. CDR3 in DNA: TGTGCCAGCTGGGACAGAGGCTACGAGCAGTACTTC.

V is TRBV29-1 and J is TRBJ1-3; D is undetermined. CDR3 length: 11 amino acids. Germline V gene sequence: CDR1 SQVTM, CDR2 ANQGSEA. V was trimmed by 1 base and J by 3 bases, leaving 1 base between them. The CDR3 here is CSVEGGNTIYF. The CDR3 region has the DNA TGCAGCGTTGAAGGTGGAAACACCATATATTTT.

This clonotype was seen only a few times. This sequence joins TRBV20-1 and TRBJ1-5; D gene ambiguous. The V end lost 4 bases, the J end lost 5 bases, and 9 bases lay between the germline ends. The CDR3 length is 12 residues. Germline V gene sequence: CDR1 DFQATT, CDR2 SNEGSKA (reference sequence). The CDR3 loop reads CSANDGDQPQHF. CDR3 bases: TGCAGTGCTAACGACGGAGATCAGCCCCAGCATTTT.

In regard to this clonotype: A much more abundant neighbour one base away suggests this may be a read error. The V call is TRBV20-1, the J call TRBJ2-3; the match to TRBD2 covers 16 bases. CDR3 length: 17 residues. Per germline, CDR1 DFQATT and CDR2 SNEGSKA (reference sequence). The DNA of the CDR3 is TGCTGTGCTAGAGGGACTAGCGGGAGGGCCAGCACAGATACGCAGTATTTT. This gives the protein CCARGTSGRASTDTQYF.

The V call is TRBV6-5, the J call TRBJ1-1; perhaps TRBD1 as D (6 bases). The CDR3 sequence is 16 residues long. From germline, CDR1 is MNHEY and CDR2 SVGAGI. Trimming cost V 0 bases and J 5 bases, with 16 bases left between them. CDR3 region: CASSYSLLSGDTEAFF. DNA of the CDR3: TGTGCCAGCAGTTACTCGTTATTATCAGGGGATACTGAAGCTTTCTTT.

This clonotype was picked up a small number of times. The chain carries TRBV19 and TRBJ2-3, with D hard to call. Trimming shortened V by 4 bases and J by 6 bases, and 14 bases separated the two germline ends. The germline CDR1 and CDR2 sequences are LNHDA and SQIVND (reference sequence). The CDR3 loop spans 14 amino acids. This chain's CDR3 is CASSNGGGLDTQYF. The CDR3 DNA reads as TGTGCCAGTAGTAACGGCGGCGGATTGGATACGCAGTATTTT.

This chain uses TRBV5-1 with TRBJ2-3; perhaps TRBD2 as D (6 bases). The germline gives CDR1 SGHRS, CDR2 YFSETQ. V gave up 0 bases and J gave up 0 bases, with 11 bases separating them. This CDR3 has 16 residues. CDR3 sequence (DNA): TGCGCCAGCAGCTTGGAACTAGCCTTTAGCACAGATACGCAGTATTTT. It specifies CASSLELAFSTDTQYF.

This clonotype was counted a few times. V usage is TRBV7-3 and J usage is TRBJ2-1; D ambiguous. This CDR3 comprises 15 residues. Germline V gene lookup returns CDR1 SGHTA and CDR2 FQGTGA. The V and J ends lost 0 bases and 5 bases respectively, with 11 bases between them. CDR3 DNA sequence: TGTGCCAGCAGCTTAACCGGAATTGTCGACAATGAGCAGTTCTTC. Encoded protein: CASSLTGIVDNEQFF.